The subject of this entry is one T cell receptor (beta chain). As yet, its antigen is unknown. Since a much larger clone is just one base distant, this may be a read error. This record comes from a study of blood T cells in healthy people across ages. Study-wide results and limits: There were more naive CD4+ cells and higher diversity in long-lived donors than in aged donors.

Germline V gives CDR1 SQVTM, CDR2 ANQGSEA. The CDR3 has 15 residues. For the second PCR, which ran for 7 to 11 cycles, a sample-barcoded 5' primer and a J-beta primer mix were used. MiXCR was run by TCRdb on the 5' RACE reads, yielding one entry per CDR3 protein. Among nearly 1 million distinct CDR3 sequences listed, about 51% were seen once. Researchers collected approximately 9.5 milliliters of peripheral blood from every single donor. Sequencing was performed on blood. The TCR sequence derives from a woman aged 60 to 75 in good health. This sequence joins TRBV29-1 and TRBJ2-4; the match to TRBD2 covers 7 bases. CDR3 in amino acids: CSAVGYRLAKNIQHF. Here the CDR3 DNA reads TGCAGCGCGGTGGGCTATAGACTAGCCAAAAACATTCAGCACTTC.